One and the same sample provided the 28 T cell receptor beta chains below, sequenced in a study of somatic mutations in cytotoxic T cells in rheumatoid arthritis. The data were produced by immunoSEQ multiplex PCR, yet TCRdb's version contains in-frame clones alone and is incomplete. This table has fewer than 14,000 clones, roughly 70% appearing once. Sequenced: CD8+ T cells sorted from blood. These TCRs come from an adult with rheumatoid arthritis.

The rearrangement uses TRBV2 and TRBJ1-3, with TRBD1 as a possible D gene (5 bases). Trimming left V 1 base short and J 6 bases short, with 16 bases between. This CDR3 spans 16 amino acids. Germline CDR1 SNHLY, CDR2 FYNNEI. The CDR3 sequence is CASSEGSGGLVNTIYF. CDR3 nucleotide sequence: TGTGCCAGCAGTGAAGGATCGGGGGGATTAGTAAACACCATATATTTT.

CDR3 sequence: CSGLTGTGYYGYTF. The CDR3, as DNA: TGCAGCGGATTAACCGGGACAGGGTACTATGGCTACACCTTC. This chain connects TRBV29-1 to TRBJ1-2; TRBD1 aligns across 9 bases. The length of the CDR3 is 14 residues. Trimming took 7 bases from V and 3 from J; bases not matched to a gene: 9. CDR1 and CDR2 from the germline V gene are SQVTM and ANQGSEA.

This clone was counted once. The V call is TRBV28, the J call TRBJ2-1, with 7 nucleotides matching TRBD1. V was pared by 9 bases and J by 10 bases, with 9 bases of the junction left unmatched. The germline gives CDR1 MDHEN, CDR2 SYDVKM. The CDR3 spans 12 residues. CDR3 sequence (DNA): TGTGCCAGTTCGGGGTTAGGGGGCGAGCAGTTCTTC. Its translation: CASSGLGGEQFF.

This clone was counted a few times. CDR3 loop: CASSERGGPYEQYF. Here the CDR3 DNA reads TGTGCCAGCAGTGAGAGGGGAGGCCCCTACGAGCAGTACTTC. The chain carries TRBV2 and TRBJ2-7; perhaps TRBD2 as D (6 bases). V was pared by 3 bases and J by 2 bases, with 11 bases between. The CDR3 totals 14 residues. Germline V gene data show CDR1 as SNHLY and CDR2 as FYNNEI.

This chain uses TRBV5-8 with TRBJ2-7; 7 nucleotides align to TRBD1. The CDR3 extends over 13 amino acids. Germline CDR1 reads SGHTS; CDR2 reads YDEGEE. CDR3 protein: CAVTGTVIYEQYF. In nucleotides, the CDR3 is TGTGCTGTCACCGGGACAGTTATTTACGAGCAGTACTTC.

This chain connects TRBV6-5 to TRBJ1-1; D perhaps matches TRBD1 (6 bases). V was trimmed by 2 bases and J by 1 base, leaving 11 bases between them. The CDR3 extends over 15 amino acids. Germline-derived CDR1 and CDR2 are MNHEY and SVGAGI. The CDR3: CASSYGGHGNTEAFF. The CDR3 DNA sequence: TGTGCCAGCAGTTACGGGGGACACGGGAACACTGAAGCTTTCTTT.

The J gene is TRBJ2-7, the V gene TRBV6-5; D might be TRBD1 (7 bases). The length of the CDR3 is 15 residues. Germline V lookup: CDR1 MNHEY, CDR2 SVGAGI. Trimming shortened V by 0 bases and J by 2 bases, and 11 bases separated the two germline ends. CDR3 bases: TGTGCCAGCAGTTACTCGACAGGGAGGCCCTACGAGCAGTACTTC. Translating gives CASSYSTGRPYEQYF.

V usage is TRBV7-8 and J usage is TRBJ2-1; possible D gene TRBD2, 5 bases. This CDR3 spans 17 amino acids. Trimming cost V 7 bases and J 4 bases, with 23 bases left between them. Germline V CDR1 and CDR2: SGHVS, FQNEAQ. CDR3 loop: CASTLTGSLNGYNEQFF. The DNA of the CDR3 is TGTGCCAGCACCCTAACGGGAAGTCTCAATGGATACAATGAGCAGTTCTTC.

The chain uses TRBV28 and TRBJ1-6; maybe TRBD1 (6 bases). The CDR3 sequence is 17 residues long. Looked up from germline, CDR1 is MDHEN and CDR2 is SYDVKM. Deletions cut 4 bases from V and 4 bases from J, with 17 bases between. Here the CDR3 DNA reads TGTGCCAGCAGTTCCCTGACAGGCTACTTATATAATTCACCCCTCCACTTT. It is translated as CASSSLTGYLYNSPLHF.

The chain couples TRBV9 to TRBJ2-3, with a tentative D call TRBD2 (6 bases). The CDR3 runs 15 residues. Trimming left V 0 bases short and J 1 base short, with 9 bases between. Germline V gives CDR1 SGDLS, CDR2 YYNGEE. This CDR3 is CASSVGGGGTDTQYF. The CDR3 DNA is TGTGCCAGCAGCGTAGGGGGCGGGGGCACAGATACGCAGTATTTT.

The CDR3 DNA is TGTGCCAGTAGTCCAGGACAGGGGTTGGCGATGAACACTGAAGCTTTCTTT. This sequence encodes CASSPGQGLAMNTEAFF. The chain uses TRBV19 and TRBJ1-1, with 9 bases aligning to TRBD1. The CDR3 extends over 17 amino acids. The germline V gene encodes CDR1 LNHDA and CDR2 SQIVND (reference sequence). V shed 5 bases, J shed 0 bases, and the junction held 10 bases outside the gene matches.

The CDR3 loop is CASSLMGAVYSYEQYF. The CDR3 coding sequence is TGTGCCAGCAGCTTGATGGGGGCCGTATACTCCTACGAGCAGTACTTC. The chain carries TRBV5-6 and TRBJ2-7; D perhaps matches TRBD1 (6 bases). This CDR3 has 16 amino acids. Germline-derived CDR1 and CDR2 are SGHDT and YYEEEE. Trimming stripped 1 base from V and 0 bases from J, with 14 bases between.

CDR3 region: CASSLASGRASEKLFF. The CDR3 DNA follows: TGTGCCAGCAGCTTAGCGTCGGGGCGGGCGAGTGAAAAACTGTTTTTT. The V and J genes are TRBV7-9 and TRBJ1-4; TRBD1 is a possible D gene (5 bases). V was cut by 0 bases and J by 7 bases, with 15 bases left in between. This CDR3 contains 16 residues. The V gene's germline CDR1 is SEHNR and CDR2 FQNEAQ (reference sequence).

The chain carries TRBV5-6 and TRBJ1-2, with TRBD1 matching over 8 bases. The CDR3 sequence is 15 residues long. V lost 0 bases to trimming and J lost 6 bases; unmatched junction nucleotides: 7. The germline V gene has CDR1 SGHDT and CDR2 YYEEEE. CDR3 bases: TGTGCCAGCAGCTTGGAGATGACAGGGGCCCATGGCTACACCTTC. As protein: CASSLEMTGAHGYTF.

The V and J genes are TRBV6-1 and TRBJ1-5; D might be TRBD1 (5 bases). Trimming took off 3 bases at V and 3 bases at J, with 9 bases between the two ends. CDR3 length equals 14 residues. The germline V gene encodes CDR1 MNHNS and CDR2 SASEGT. CDR3 sequence (DNA): TGTGCCAGCAGTGAGGGACCGAACAATCAGCCCCAGCATTTT. Its translation: CASSEGPNNQPQHF.

This chain uses TRBV4-1 with TRBJ2-5; no reliable D call. Germline V lookup: CDR1 MGHRA, CDR2 YSYEKL. The CDR3 is made up of 13 amino acids. V lost 8 bases and J lost 3, with 13 bases in between. CDR3 protein: CASGPVSKETQYF. The CDR3 DNA is TGCGCCAGCGGTCCGGTGTCCAAAGAGACCCAGTACTTC.

This clone is labeled as large (0.1 to 1%). V and J are TRBV14 and TRBJ1-2, with D unresolved. Trimming removed 3 bases from V and 1 base from J, with 9 bases in between. Germline V gene lookup returns CDR1 SGHDN and CDR2 FVKESK. The CDR3 extends over 14 amino acids. CDR3 sequence: CASSHLSDNYGYTF. DNA of the CDR3: TGTGCCAGCAGCCACCTCAGTGATAACTATGGCTACACCTTC. The entire variable domain, with the rest obtained from reference TRBV14 and TRBJ1-2, is as follows: EAGVTQFPSHSVIEKGQTVTLRCDPISGHDNLYWYRRVMGKEIKFLLHFVKESKQDESGMPNNRFLAERTGGTYSTLKVQPAELEDSGVYFCASSHLSDNYGYTFGSGTRLTVV.

V usage is TRBV2 and J usage is TRBJ1-6; possibly TRBD1 for D (5 bases). The germline CDR1 and CDR2 sequences are SNHLY and FYNNEI. Trimming cost V 8 bases and J 1 base, with 12 bases left between them. This CDR3 region has 15 residues. The CDR3 spells CASDREGSYNSPLHF. CDR3 coding DNA: TGTGCCAGCGACCGGGAGGGGTCCTATAATTCACCCCTCCACTTT.

This clone has a single count. The V gene is TRBV11-2, the J gene TRBJ1-1; 9 nucleotides agree with TRBD1. The junction had 7 bases not matched to a gene; V was cut back by 1 base and J by 10 bases. The germline CDR1 and CDR2 sequences are SGHAT and FQNNGV. The CDR3 loop spans 14 amino acids. This CDR3 is CASSLAGQGTRAFF. CDR3 nucleotides: TGTGCCAGCAGCTTAGCAGGACAGGGGACGAGAGCTTTCTTT.

V usage is TRBV6-4 and J usage is TRBJ2-3, with 10 bases matching TRBD2. V shed 2 bases, J shed 1 base, and the junction held 6 bases outside the gene matches. Looked up from germline, CDR1 is MRHNA and CDR2 is SNTAGT. This CDR3 is built from 17 residues. The CDR3: CASSDGAGGRGTDTQYF. CDR3 DNA sequence: TGTGCCAGCAGTGACGGAGCGGGGGGGCGCGGCACAGATACGCAGTATTTT.

This chain joins TRBV27 and TRBJ1-1; D may be TRBD1 (5 bases). V was trimmed by 3 bases and J by 2 bases, leaving 10 bases between them. CDR1 is MNHEY and CDR2 is SMNVEV in the germline V gene (reference sequence). The CDR3 runs 14 residues. The CDR3 sequence is CASSFQGANTEAFF. The CDR3 coding sequence is TGTGCCAGCAGTTTTCAGGGAGCCAACACTGAAGCTTTCTTT.

This clone was seen just once. This chain joins TRBV27 and TRBJ2-7, with 7 bases aligning to TRBD1. CDR1 MNHEY and CDR2 SMNVEV come from the germline V gene (reference sequence). The V segment lost 5 bases and the J segment 2 bases; nucleotides outside the gene matches: 6. The CDR3 consists of 14 residues. The DNA for the CDR3 is TGTGCCAGCAGTACCCGGGACAGACCCTACGAGCAGTACTTC. It translates to CASSTRDRPYEQYF.

CDR3 loop: CASSAETGVGDTQYF. The CDR3 DNA reads TGTGCCAGCAGCGCAGAGACAGGCGTTGGTGATACGCAGTATTTT. This chain links TRBV5-6 with TRBJ2-3, with D perhaps matching TRBD1 (6 bases). The CDR3 spans 15 residues. CDR1 is SGHDT and CDR2 is YYEEEE in the germline V gene. Trimming pared 4 bases from V and 6 bases from J, leaving 18 bases between.

The chain combines TRBV14 with TRBJ2-7; D uncertain. The CDR3 sequence is 16 residues long. Trimming cost V 1 base and J 1 base, with 14 bases left between them. Germline V CDR1 and CDR2: SGHDN, FVKESK. CDR3 bases: TGTGCCAGCAGCCAAGGTCCGGGCCACGCTTCCTACGAGCAGTACTTC. Residues: CASSQGPGHASYEQYF.

Here the CDR3 DNA reads TGTGCCAGCAGCTTTGCCCCGGACAGTCATCAGCCCCAGCATTTT. It encodes CASSFAPDSHQPQHF. The chain links TRBV7-4 to TRBJ1-5; weak D call: TRBD1 (6 bases). Germline V gene sequence: CDR1 SGHVT, CDR2 SQSDAQ. The CDR3 runs to 15 residues. V lost 3 bases and J 5 bases, leaving 14 bases between the germline ends.

The V and J genes are TRBV18 and TRBJ2-1, with 11 bases lining up with TRBD1. From germline, CDR1 is KGHSH and CDR2 LQKENI. The CDR3 has 16 amino acids. J lost 16 bases, V lost 3 bases, and 17 bases had no gene match. The CDR3 DNA is TGTGCCAGCTCACCCCCTGCCGGACAGGGGGCTGTTAATTTCTTCTTC. Protein: CASSPPAGQGAVNFFF.

The chain uses TRBV2 and TRBJ2-3, with 8 bases that match TRBD1. The CDR3 is 14 amino acids. CDR1 SNHLY and CDR2 FYNNEI come from the germline V gene. The V segment lost 9 bases and the J segment 5 bases; nucleotides outside the gene matches: 10. CDR3: CASWFWTGKDTQYF. In DNA form, the CDR3 reads TGTGCCAGTTGGTTTTGGACAGGGAAAGATACGCAGTATTTT.

This chain's CDR3 is CASSVVTLAPGQGAGGELFF. The CDR3 DNA is TGTGCCAGCAGCGTAGTAACACTTGCACCCGGACAGGGGGCCGGCGGGGAGCTGTTTTTT. This rearrangement joins TRBV9 to TRBJ2-2, with 11 bases fitting TRBD1. Germline V gene data show CDR1 as SGDLS and CDR2 as YYNGEE. The CDR3 is 20 amino acids. With V trimmed by 0 bases and J by 7 bases, 17 bases remained unmatched. The complete variable domain, with remaining parts taken from reference TRBV9 and TRBJ2-2, reads DSGVTQTPKHLITATGQRVTLRCSPRSGDLSVYWYQQSLDQGLQFLIQYYNGEERAKGNILERFSAQQFPDLHSELNLSSLELGDSALYFCASSVVTLAPGQGAGGELFFGEGSRLTVL.